This T cell receptor beta chain comes out of a study of CD8 T cells in ankylosing spondylitis. This clonotype was found many times. Its antigen is unknown. Germline V gene lookup returns CDR1 MNHNS and CDR2 SASEGT. V lost 6 bases, J lost 5 bases, and 10 bases lay in between. CDR3 length: 12 residues. Construction of TCR beta libraries was performed using quantitative 5'-RACE with molecular barcodes. TCRdb fed the 5' RACE reads into MiXCR, producing one record per CDR3 protein. In the table there are roughly 48,000 distinct CDR3 sequences, less than 8.5% of which are singletons. Whole-study results and caveats: Several highly homologous variants made up a TCR beta motif that seemed to typify ankylosing spondylitis blood.

This receptor was obtained from a female donor with ankylosing spondylitis or in good health (not recorded which). The chain carries TRBV6-1 and TRBJ2-5, with D unclear. The material sequenced was blood, either unsorted or a sorted T cell fraction (not recorded which). This chain's CDR3 is CASSTRVETQYF. The CDR3, as DNA: TGTGCCAGCAGCACAAGGGTGGAGACCCAGTACTTC.